A single sample gave rise to the 11 T cell receptor beta chains below, sequenced in a study of early T cells in non-severe SARS-CoV-2 infection. Via MiXCR, TCRdb re-called the 5' RACE reads, giving one row per CDR3 protein. The sample includes just under 60,000 distinct CDR3 sequences, under 10% of them seen just once. The specimen sequenced was whole blood. These receptors were collected from an adult who was a healthcare worker with PCR-confirmed SARS-CoV-2 infection or an uninfected control (not recorded which).

This clonotype was picked up many times. V and J are TRBV29-1 and TRBJ1-1; perhaps TRBD1 as D (6 bases). The CDR3 is made up of 12 amino acids. Germline V gene data show CDR1 as SQVTM and CDR2 as ANQGSEA. Between the trimmed V and J ends, which lost 4 bases and 6 bases, there was a span of 12 bases. CDR3 region: CSVGEAGAEAFF. For the CDR3, the DNA is TGCAGCGTTGGGGAGGCAGGGGCTGAAGCTTTCTTT.

The chain couples TRBV18 to TRBJ2-3, with 10 nucleotides matching TRBD1. The germline V gene encodes CDR1 KGHSH and CDR2 LQKENI. Trimming at V came to 3 bases and at J to 4 bases, leaving 4 bases not matched to a gene. The CDR3 is 15 residues long. CDR3 DNA sequence: TGTGCCAGCTCACCGACGACAGGGGGCCCAGATACGCAGTATTTT. This codes for CASSPTTGGPDTQYF.

Notes on this clonotype: The junction differs from germline at one of its ends, possibly a read error. This chain connects TRBV12-3 or TRBV12-4 to TRBJ2-6; 8 bases match TRBD1. There are 17 residues in the CDR3. The CDR3 loop is CASTLDRGYSGANVLTF. CDR3 DNA: TGTGCCAGCACTTTAGACAGGGGTTACTCTGGGGCCAACGTCCTGACTTTC.

J is TRBJ2-1 and V is TRBV9; 7 bases line up with TRBD2. Germline-derived CDR1 and CDR2 are SGDLS and YYNGEE. After removal of 0 bases from V and 8 bases from J, the junction contained 8 bases not matched to a gene. There are 15 residues in the CDR3. The DNA of the CDR3 is TGTGCCAGCAGCGTAGATACGGGAGGAAGAGATGAGCAGTTCTTC. Amino acid sequence: CASSVDTGGRDEQFF.

This chain joins TRBV5-6 and TRBJ1-1; D gene ambiguous. V was trimmed by 3 bases and J by 1 base, leaving 10 bases between them. Germline V gene sequence: CDR1 SGHDT, CDR2 YYEEEE. There are 14 residues in the CDR3. CDR3 protein: CASSWGYRNTEAFF. The CDR3 DNA follows: TGTGCCAGCAGCTGGGGATACAGGAACACTGAAGCTTTCTTT.

This clonotype was recorded a few times. This chain links TRBV3-1 with TRBJ2-7, with 7 positions matching TRBD1. Germline V CDR1 and CDR2: LGHDT, YNNKEL (reference sequence). The CDR3 contains 16 residues. V trimming: 1 base; J trimming: 2 bases; junction bases outside the gene matches: 8. This chain's CDR3 is CASSQALPGQPYEQYF. The CDR3 DNA sequence: TGTGCCAGCAGCCAAGCTCTCCCGGGACAGCCCTACGAGCAGTACTTC.

This clonotype was seen ten or more times. The J gene is TRBJ2-7, the V gene TRBV12-3 or TRBV12-4; D gene ambiguous. V lost 3 bases, J lost 3 bases, and 15 bases lay in between. The CDR3 spans 15 residues. CDR3 protein: CASSFMSLKGYEQYF. The CDR3 nucleotides are TGTGCCAGCAGTTTTATGTCACTTAAGGGCTACGAGCAGTACTTC.

This clonotype was detected only a few times. This sequence joins TRBV19 and TRBJ2-1; 13 nucleotides align to TRBD2. The CDR3 runs 16 residues. Germline CDR1 is LNHDA and CDR2 is SQIVND (reference sequence). V lost 5 bases to trimming and J lost 9 bases; unmatched junction nucleotides: 10. CDR3 sequence (DNA): TGTGCCAGTAGTTCCCGGACTAGCGGGAGACGACGTGAGCAGTTCTTC. It encodes CASSSRTSGRRREQFF.

In its sample, this clonotype was seen a few times. The chain carries TRBV7-3 and TRBJ2-1; tentative D call: TRBD2 (5 bases). V shed 2 bases and J shed 6 bases, with 8 bases lying between them. Germline V gene lookup returns CDR1 SGHTA and CDR2 FQGTGA. The CDR3 sequence is 13 residues long. CDR3 residues: CASSLQTSNEQFF. The DNA of the CDR3 is TGTGCCAGCAGCTTACAAACTAGCAATGAGCAGTTCTTC.

This clonotype was observed at least ten times. The chain has TRBV7-9 and TRBJ2-3; a weak D match, TRBD2 (5 bases). CDR3 length: 15 amino acids. With 2 bases removed from V and 4 bases from J, the gap between germline ends came to 13 bases. In germline, CDR1 is SEHNR, CDR2 FQNEAQ (reference sequence). The CDR3 protein is CASSLSPRVPDTQYF. DNA for the CDR3: TGTGCCAGCAGCTTAAGTCCGAGGGTCCCAGATACGCAGTATTTT.

The gene calls are TRBV7-9 and TRBJ1-5; 7 bases are shared with TRBD1. Germline V gene sequence: CDR1 SEHNR, CDR2 FQNEAQ (reference sequence). This CDR3 is built from 15 residues. The V and J ends lost 5 bases and 3 bases, in that order; junction bases with no gene match: 7. This CDR3 is CASSGEGGNNQPQHF. CDR3 DNA: TGTGCCAGCAGCGGGGAAGGGGGCAACAATCAGCCCCAGCATTTT.